These 29 T cell receptor beta chains came from one sample sequenced in a study of cytomegalovirus exposure and HLA in healthy donors. Assay: immunoSEQ multiplex PCR; the TCRdb copy retains only in-frame clones and omits some. The top ten hold about 3% of the sample, which has roughly 130,000 clones, roughly 86% seen once. What was sequenced was PBMCs. These receptor sequences come from a man aged 25-40 years in good health and CMV-seronegative.

This clone is a singleton in its sample. This chain joins TRBV27 and TRBJ2-7; D might be TRBD1 (6 bases). Trimming cost V 5 bases and J 1 base, with 12 bases left between them. The V gene's germline CDR1 is MNHEY and CDR2 SMNVEV (reference sequence). This CDR3 comprises 14 residues. CDR3 nucleotide sequence: TGTGCCAGCAGTGAAAACAGGGAATCCTACGAGCAGTACTTC. It is translated as CASSENRESYEQYF.

This clone was seen a single time. The genes are TRBV6-5 and TRBJ2-7; D not certain. Germline V gene sequence: CDR1 MNHEY, CDR2 SVGAGI. The CDR3 has 14 residues. V lost 4 bases and J 1 base, leaving 11 bases between the germline ends. CDR3 loop: CASSSAYYSYEQYF. Written as DNA, the CDR3 is TGTGCCAGCAGTTCTGCCTACTATTCCTACGAGCAGTACTTC.

The V gene is TRBV19, the J gene TRBJ2-7, with 10 positions matching TRBD2. The CDR3 totals 16 residues. Unmatched junction bases numbered 9, after V lost 1 base and J lost 6 bases. CDR1 LNHDA and CDR2 SQIVND come from the germline V gene (reference sequence). The CDR3 DNA reads TGTGCCAGTAGTATAGTCGCAAGCGGGGGGGCCTCCGAGCAGTACTTC. This sequence encodes CASSIVASGGASEQYF.

The chain joins TRBV11-2 to TRBJ2-7; D gene ambiguous. V shed 4 bases and J shed 1 base, with 11 bases lying between them. This CDR3 spans 14 amino acids. Looked up from germline, CDR1 is SGHAT and CDR2 is FQNNGV. The chain's CDR3 is CASSSRHNSYEQYF. As DNA, the CDR3 is TGTGCCAGCAGCTCTCGACACAATTCCTACGAGCAGTACTTC.

The count of this clone is one. The V call is TRBV7-2, the J call TRBJ2-5; perhaps TRBD1 as D (6 bases). The germline V gene has CDR1 SGHTA and CDR2 FQGNSA. The CDR3 runs 13 residues. Between the trimmed V and J ends, which lost 5 bases and 5 bases, there was a span of 12 bases. CDR3: CASSTDRLETQYF. CDR3 coding DNA: TGTGCCAGCAGCACCGACAGGTTGGAGACCCAGTACTTC.

The chain carries TRBV15 and TRBJ1-3; 8 bases are a match to TRBD1. In germline, CDR1 is LNHNV, CDR2 YYDKDF (reference sequence). This CDR3 has 13 amino acids. After removal of 5 bases from V and 8 bases from J, the junction contained 5 bases not matched to a gene. The CDR3 bases are TGTGCCACCAGCCAGGACAGGGTGCACACCATATATTTT. Protein sequence: CATSQDRVHTIYF.

The CDR3 here is CASHTGQDRNEQFF. CDR3 DNA: TGTGCCAGCCACACGGGACAGGATCGGAATGAGCAGTTCTTC. V gene TRBV18 combines with J gene TRBJ2-1, with 8 bases fitting TRBD1. The trim removed 8 bases at V and 7 bases at J, leaving 10 bases unmatched. CDR1 and CDR2 from the germline V gene are KGHSH and LQKENI. This CDR3 is built from 14 residues.

The chain uses TRBV5-1 and TRBJ1-6; D is ambiguous. Trimming shortened V by 2 bases and J by 0 bases, and 12 bases separated the two germline ends. The CDR3 has 17 amino acids. Germline V gives CDR1 SGHRS, CDR2 YFSETQ. In DNA form, the CDR3 reads TGCGCCAGCAGCTTACTTGGTAGGAGCTCCTATAATTCACCCCTCCACTTT. Encoded protein: CASSLLGRSSYNSPLHF.

The chain couples TRBV5-4 to TRBJ2-7; the D gene is possibly TRBD1 (6 bases). CDR1 SGHNT and CDR2 YYREEE come from the germline V gene (reference sequence). This CDR3 comprises 14 residues. Trimming left V 4 bases short and J 4 bases short, with 15 bases between. CDR3 DNA: TGTGCCAGCAGCCCACAGGGATTTGTGTACGAGCAGTACTTC. It yields the protein CASSPQGFVYEQYF.

This chain joins TRBV28 and TRBJ1-5; 7 nucleotides line up with TRBD1. After removal of 6 bases from V and 6 bases from J, the junction contained 8 bases not matched to a gene. This CDR3 region has 14 residues. Per germline, CDR1 MDHEN and CDR2 SYDVKM. CDR3 DNA sequence: TGTGCCAGCAGCCCACAGGGGTTGGTTCAGCCCCAGCATTTT. This codes for CASSPQGLVQPQHF. The entire variable domain, with the rest obtained from reference TRBV28 and TRBJ1-5, is as follows: DVKVTQSSRYLVKRTGEKVFLECVQDMDHENMFWYRQDPGLGLRLIYFSYDVKMKEKGDIPEGYSVSREKKERFSLILESASTNQTSMYLCASSPQGLVQPQHFGDGTRLSIL.

The J gene is TRBJ2-2, the V gene TRBV6-5, with a tentative D call TRBD1 (6 bases). The CDR3 is 12 residues long. Trimming removed 7 bases from V and 4 bases from J, with 7 bases in between. Per germline, CDR1 MNHEY and CDR2 SVGAGI. CDR3 coding DNA: TGTGCCAGCAAAGGGGGCACCGGGGAGCTGTTTTTT. As protein: CASKGGTGELFF.

This chain uses TRBV7-8 with TRBJ1-1; 8 bases are shared with TRBD1. Per germline, CDR1 SGHVS and CDR2 FQNEAQ. The length of the CDR3 is 15 residues. J gave up 2 bases and V 5 bases, and 7 bases lay outside the gene matches. CDR3 DNA: TGTGCCAGCAGCCCACGGACAGGGAGAAACACTGAAGCTTTCTTT. As protein: CASSPRTGRNTEAFF.

The CDR3 is CASNRIGTGGASAQYF. CDR3 DNA sequence: TGTGCCAGCAACCGAATCGGGACAGGGGGCGCCTCCGCGCAGTACTTC. This rearrangement joins TRBV5-5 to TRBJ2-7; 12 nucleotides match TRBD1. This CDR3 comprises 16 residues. CDR1 SGHKS and CDR2 YYEKEE come from the germline V gene (reference sequence). J lost 9 bases, V lost 6 bases, and 16 bases had no gene match.

The chain uses TRBV18 and TRBJ2-5; 10 bases agree with TRBD2. The CDR3 spans 16 residues. The V gene's germline CDR1 is KGHSH and CDR2 LQKENI. V trimming: 3 bases; J trimming: 1 base; junction bases outside the gene matches: 5. CDR3 loop: CASSPTLAGSQETQYF. The CDR3 bases are TGTGCCAGCTCACCCACACTAGCGGGGTCCCAAGAGACCCAGTACTTC.

V is TRBV6-5 and J is TRBJ1-1, with D perhaps matching TRBD1 (6 bases). V was cut by 6 bases and J by 4 bases, with 18 bases left in between. Germline CDR1 reads MNHEY; CDR2 reads SVGAGI. The CDR3 extends over 15 amino acids. Here the CDR3 reads CASSQHRDEGTEAFF. CDR3 nucleotides: TGTGCCAGCAGCCAACACAGGGATGAAGGCACTGAAGCTTTCTTT.

The chain has TRBV27 and TRBJ2-7, with D uncertain. V dropped 8 bases and J dropped 0 bases, with 8 bases sitting between them. CDR1 and CDR2 (germline): MNHEY, SMNVEV (reference sequence). CDR3 length equals 12 residues. CDR3 sequence: CASGSSSYEQYF. In nucleotides, the CDR3 is TGTGCCAGCGGCTCAAGCTCCTACGAGCAGTACTTC.

This chain links TRBV7-6 with TRBJ2-2; 8 positions match TRBD1. The CDR3 contains 13 residues. V lost 5 bases to trimming and J lost 9 bases; unmatched junction nucleotides: 5. CDR1 and CDR2 (germline): SGHVS, FNYEAQ. CDR3 DNA: TGTGCCAGCAGCACCCGACAGGGGTGGGAGCTGTTTTTT. Translating it yields CASSTRQGWELFF.

This clone was counted between two and nine times. The chain uses TRBV7-9 and TRBJ2-2; a possible D gene is TRBD1 (5 bases). The ends were cut back, 2 bases at V and 3 bases at J, with 7 bases in the middle. The V gene's germline CDR1 is SEHNR and CDR2 FQNEAQ (reference sequence). The CDR3 is made up of 14 amino acids. The CDR3 here is CASSLTGYTGELFF. The DNA for the CDR3 is TGTGCCAGCAGCTTAACAGGTTACACCGGGGAGCTGTTTTTT.

This chain connects TRBV7-8 to TRBJ2-7; 7 nucleotides align to TRBD2. V was clipped by 3 bases and J by 0 bases; unmatched bases: 2. Germline-derived CDR1 and CDR2 are SGHVS and FQNEAQ. The CDR3 runs to 14 residues. The DNA of the CDR3 is TGTGCCAGCAGCTTCAGCGGGGTCTCCTACGAGCAGTACTTC. Amino acids: CASSFSGVSYEQYF.

In its sample, this clone was seen once. The V gene is TRBV29-1, the J gene TRBJ2-5, with no clear D. CDR1 SQVTM and CDR2 ANQGSEA come from the germline V gene. This CDR3 has 13 amino acids. Trimming pared 6 bases from V and 5 bases from J, leaving 16 bases between. The CDR3 protein is CSVVAGLRETQYF. The DNA of the CDR3 is TGCAGCGTAGTCGCCGGCCTGAGGGAGACCCAGTACTTC.

V and J are TRBV9 and TRBJ2-1; 7 nucleotides line up with TRBD1. With 3 bases clipped from V and 7 bases from J, the junction kept 10 bases outside the gene matches. Germline CDR1 reads SGDLS; CDR2 reads YYNGEE. This CDR3 comprises 15 residues. The CDR3 here is CASSARQGPGNEQFF. CDR3 nucleotides: TGTGCCAGCAGCGCCCGACAGGGACCTGGTAATGAGCAGTTCTTC.

The rearrangement links TRBV4-1 to TRBJ2-5; 10 nucleotides align to TRBD2. In germline, CDR1 is MGHRA, CDR2 YSYEKL. Trimming at V came to 3 bases and at J to 5 bases, leaving 18 bases not matched to a gene. There are 19 residues in the CDR3. The CDR3 sequence: CASSHLPGVSGGYGETQYF. The CDR3 bases are TGCGCCAGCAGCCACCTTCCAGGGGTTAGCGGGGGGTACGGGGAGACCCAGTACTTC.

The CDR3 sequence is CASSQDQFHDTEAFF. The CDR3 region has the DNA TGTGCCAGCAGCCAAGATCAGTTTCATGACACTGAAGCTTTCTTT. V and J are TRBV14 and TRBJ1-1; D not certain. Germline-derived CDR1 and CDR2 are SGHDN and FVKESK. Trimming left V 0 bases short and J 3 bases short, with 11 bases between. There are 15 residues in the CDR3.

This chain joins TRBV6-5 and TRBJ1-1; maybe TRBD1 (5 bases). V shed 6 bases and J shed 0 bases, with 8 bases lying between them. Germline-derived CDR1 and CDR2 are MNHEY and SVGAGI. The CDR3 totals 13 residues. CDR3: CASRTGLNTEAFF. Written as DNA, the CDR3 is TGTGCCAGCAGAACAGGTTTGAACACTGAAGCTTTCTTT.

This rearrangement joins TRBV15 to TRBJ1-6; D gene ambiguous. The CDR3 is 14 amino acids. Germline assignment: CDR1 LNHNV and CDR2 YYDKDF (reference sequence). Trimming stripped 0 bases from V and 8 bases from J, with 8 bases between. The chain's CDR3 is CATSRDGGYSPLHF. CDR3 DNA sequence: TGTGCCACCAGCAGAGATGGCGGATATTCACCCCTCCACTTT.

This chain connects TRBV9 to TRBJ2-2; TRBD2 agrees at 8 bases. The trim removed 0 bases at V and 6 bases at J, leaving 7 bases unmatched. The germline V gene encodes CDR1 SGDLS and CDR2 YYNGEE. The CDR3 contains 16 residues. For the CDR3, the DNA is TGTGCCAGCAGCGTAGATCGGGGGGGGCCCTCCGGGGAGCTGTTTTTT. This codes for CASSVDRGGPSGELFF.

This clone was counted between two and nine times. V usage is TRBV19 and J usage is TRBJ1-6; the D gene is possibly TRBD1 (6 bases). V shed 7 bases and J shed 9 bases, with 16 bases lying between them. The CDR3 runs to 14 residues. Germline loops: CDR1 LNHDA, CDR2 SQIVND (reference sequence). Written as DNA, the CDR3 is TGTGCCAGTAAGGGCCCAGGGGTTGCTTCACCCCTCCACTTT. Translation: CASKGPGVASPLHF.

This clone has just one count. This rearrangement joins TRBV18 to TRBJ2-5; the D is unclear. Deletions cut 1 base from V and 1 base from J, with 7 bases between. Germline V gene data show CDR1 as KGHSH and CDR2 as LQKENI. The CDR3 totals 14 residues. The CDR3 is CASSPLLSQETQYF. The DNA of the CDR3 is TGTGCCAGCTCACCACTTTTATCCCAAGAGACCCAGTACTTC.

This clone appeared a few times. The V gene is TRBV7-9, the J gene TRBJ2-7; 7 positions agree with TRBD1. The V and J ends lost 6 bases and 4 bases, in that order; junction bases with no gene match: 3. This CDR3 has 12 residues. Germline V gives CDR1 SEHNR, CDR2 FQNEAQ (reference sequence). CDR3 protein: CASSGDSYEQYF. The CDR3 region has the DNA TGTGCCAGCAGTGGGGACAGTTACGAGCAGTACTTC.